This T cell receptor (beta chain) came from a study of T cells after yellow fever vaccination. Per the germline V gene, CDR1 is LGHNA and CDR2 is YSLEER. With 3 bases removed from V and 4 bases from J, the gap between germline ends came to 15 bases. CDR3 length: 16 amino acids. TCRdb used MiXCR to reprocess the 5' RACE reads, holding one entry per CDR3 protein. The sample consists of 550,000 to 750,000 distinct CDR3 sequences, around an eighth of them appearing once. This clonotype was obtained from a young man who received the YFV17D yellow fever vaccine. This chain uses TRBV4-3 with TRBJ1-4; no clear D gene. This specimen was PBMCs, taken on the day of the yellow fever booster vaccination. The CDR3 spells CASSHDQDTRNEKLFF. The CDR3 DNA reads TGCGCCAGCAGCCACGACCAGGATACCCGTAATGAAAAACTGTTTTTT.